Each of the 5 T cell receptor beta chains below was sequenced from the same sample in a study of blood T cell repertoires in COVID-19 (dated by TCRdb to about 2020). Library generation was performed with the immunoSEQ multiplex PCR assay. TCRdb provides this immuneACCESS table in a form limited to in-frame rearrangements. Some clones are lacking; in checked studies, under half of them reflect an unresolved V gene, and why the rest are absent is not known. This sample gives more than 85,000 clones in total; around 87% of them show up just once. The ten largest clones capture 4% to 5.5% of the sample. The sequenced sample consisted of peripheral blood. All receptors come from a woman aged 45-65 years with COVID-19, enrolled during active disease.

V usage is TRBV5-1 and J usage is TRBJ2-3; D is perhaps TRBD1 (6 bases). Germline values: CDR1 SGHRS, CDR2 YFSETQ. Trimming pared 8 bases from V and 0 bases from J, leaving 10 bases between. This CDR3 region has 13 residues. CDR3 bases: TGCGCCAGTGGACAGTCTAGCACAGATACGCAGTATTTT. Translation: CASGQSSTDTQYF.

This clone was detected only a few times. This chain joins TRBV6-1 and TRBJ2-7, with TRBD2 matching over 12 bases. Trimming took 3 bases from V and 4 from J; bases not matched to a gene: 1. The CDR3 length is 14 residues. CDR1 MNHNS and CDR2 SASEGT come from the germline V gene. This CDR3 is CASSETSGGYEQYF. The CDR3 DNA reads as TGTGCCAGCAGTGAGACTAGCGGGGGTTACGAGCAGTACTTC.

V usage is TRBV25-1 and J usage is TRBJ1-5, with D maybe TRBD1 (5 bases). There are 15 residues in the CDR3. CDR1 and CDR2 from the germline V gene are MGHDK and SYGVNS. Trimming cost V 5 bases and J 5 bases, with 16 bases left between them. The CDR3 loop reads CASSPTIGADQPQHF. The CDR3 region has the DNA TGTGCCAGCAGTCCTACGATAGGGGCGGATCAGCCCCAGCATTTT.

The chain uses TRBV29-1 and TRBJ1-2; a weak D match, TRBD1 (5 bases). Trimming removed 6 bases at V and 8 bases at J, with 16 bases between. Germline CDR1 reads SQVTM; CDR2 reads ANQGSEA. The CDR3 contains 12 residues. CDR3 residues: CSVIRGWGGYTF. The CDR3 DNA sequence: TGCAGCGTGATTAGGGGCTGGGGCGGCTACACCTTC.

The chain combines TRBV5-1 with TRBJ2-1; possible D gene TRBD1, 5 bases. V was cut by 5 bases and J by 5 bases, with 8 bases left in between. The CDR3 sequence is 12 residues long. CDR1 and CDR2 (germline): SGHRS, YFSETQ. CDR3 sequence (DNA): TGCGCCAGCAGAGAAGGGGACAATGAGCAGTTCTTC. This encodes CASREGDNEQFF.